This paragraph covers one TCR beta chain sequence. Its antigen is currently unknown. The sample comes from a study of long-term antiretroviral therapy in people with HIV. The CDR3 has 12 amino acids. Germline V gene sequence: CDR1 SQVTM, CDR2 ANQGSEA. Trimming removed 6 bases at V and 5 bases at J, with 11 bases between. Study-level points and caveats: Viral resistance, ART adherence and therapy changes all lacked available data.

At the survey level, the v3.0 immunoSEQ assay was run. The repertoire was sequenced with immunoSEQ multiplex PCR; TCRdb's copy has only in-frame clones and lacks some. Of around 7,400 clones detected, over 75% appear once; the ten largest clones hold approximately 14%. Material: unsorted PBMCs, obtained 2.5 to 2.7 years before starting antiretroviral therapy. This rearrangement joins TRBV29-1 to TRBJ1-5; weak D call: TRBD1 (6 bases). This clonotype was obtained from a man between 35 and 55 years old with HIV. The CDR3 here is CSVGHPDQPQHF. CDR3 nucleotides: TGCAGCGTGGGACACCCCGATCAGCCCCAGCATTTT.